These T cell receptor beta chains were read from a single sample in a study of T-cell memory formation after mild COVID-19. TCRdb ran MiXCR on the 5' RACE reads and lists one entry per CDR3 protein. The table shows hundreds of thousands of distinct CDR3 sequences, with approximately 20% occurring only once. Sample: PBMCs or a T cell subset sorted from them (not recorded which). All receptors derive from an adult woman who had mild COVID-19 (a few samples of this study predate the infection). Cell type and time point are not known. The CDR3 runs from the conserved cysteine through the conserved F or W. D genes are given only for firm matches. Clone size is stated in some rows and not others, as once, few, many or a class when expanded.

J gene: TRBJ2-7
D gene: NA
clone size: few
V gene: TRBV5-1
CDR3 DNA: TGCGCCAGCAGGAAAACAGGGTTCGAGCAGTACTTC
CDR3 protein: CASRKTGFEQYF

J gene: TRBJ2-1
D gene: NA
clone size: NA
V gene: TRBV5-4
CDR3 DNA: TGTGCCAGCAGCTTGGGACGGCTCTACAATGAGCAGTTCTTC
CDR3 protein: CASSLGRLYNEQFF

J gene: TRBJ2-2
D gene: NA
clone size: few
V gene: TRBV10-3
CDR3 DNA: TGTGCCATCAGTGAGGTCGGACACACCGGGGAGCTGTTTTTT
CDR3 protein: CAISEVGHTGELFF

J gene: TRBJ2-7
D gene: NA
clone size: NA
V gene: TRBV4-2
CDR3 DNA: TGTGCCAGCAGCCAAGCCCGCGAGCACCTCTACGAGCAGTACTTC
CDR3 protein: CASSQAREHLYEQYF

J gene: TRBJ1-2
D gene: NA
clone size: NA
V gene: TRBV7-9
CDR3 DNA: TGTGCCAGCAGCTTAGGTCTGGGGATCGAATTCTATGGCTACACCTTC
CDR3 protein: CASSLGLGIEFYGYTF

J gene: TRBJ2-3
D gene: NA
clone size: few
V gene: TRBV10-3
CDR3 DNA: TGTGCCATCAGTATTCTCAGGGGTGGCACAGATACGCAGTATTTT
CDR3 protein: CAISILRGGTDTQYF

J gene: TRBJ1-1
D gene: NA
clone size: NA
V gene: TRBV6-5
CDR3 DNA: TGTGCCAGCACTGGCTCATCCGGGACTGAAGCTTTCTTT
CDR3 protein: CASTGSSGTEAFF

J gene: TRBJ2-1
D gene: TRBD2
clone size: few
V gene: TRBV5-4
CDR3 DNA: TGTGCCAGCAGCTCCGGAGGGGAGGGCAATGAGCAGTTCTTC
CDR3 protein: CASSSGGEGNEQFF

J gene: TRBJ2-1
D gene: NA
clone size: few
V gene: TRBV7-3
CDR3 DNA: TGTGCCAGCAGCCCCAATTGGGGACGGACAAACAATGAGCAGTTCTTC
CDR3 protein: CASSPNWGRTNNEQFF

J gene: TRBJ2-3
D gene: TRBD2
clone size: NA
V gene: TRBV7-8
CDR3 DNA: TGTGCCAGCAGCCCAGGGACTAGCGGGGGCCGTCTCACAGATACGCAGTATTTT
CDR3 protein: CASSPGTSGGRLTDTQYF

J gene: TRBJ2-1
D gene: TRBD2
clone size: NA
V gene: TRBV2
CDR3 DNA: TGTGCCAGCAGTACGGGACTAGGTGTGAATGAGCAGTTCTTC
CDR3 protein: CASSTGLGVNEQFF

J gene: TRBJ1-5
D gene: TRBD1
clone size: few
V gene: TRBV29-1
CDR3 DNA: TGCAGCGTTGAGGGGGACAGGACTCAGCATTTT
CDR3 protein: CSVEGDRTQHF

J gene: TRBJ2-2
D gene: NA
clone size: few
V gene: TRBV6-6
CDR3 DNA: TGTGCCACCAAACTAGTATCCGGCACCGGGGAGCTGTTTTTT
CDR3 protein: CATKLVSGTGELFF

J gene: TRBJ2-7
D gene: NA
clone size: few
V gene: TRBV5-1
CDR3 DNA: TGCGCCAGCAGCTTGGCAGGGTTCCCTTACGAGCAGTACTTC
CDR3 protein: CASSLAGFPYEQYF

J gene: TRBJ2-5
D gene: TRBD2
clone size: NA
V gene: TRBV9
CDR3 DNA: TGTGCCAGCAGCGAAGGACTAGCGGGAGTCTCGCAGTACTTC
CDR3 protein: CASSEGLAGVSQYF

J gene: TRBJ2-7
D gene: TRBD2
clone size: few
V gene: TRBV7-6
CDR3 DNA: TGTGCCAGCAGCTCCCTTAGCGGGCGGTCCTACGAGCAGTACTTC
CDR3 protein: CASSSLSGRSYEQYF

J gene: TRBJ1-6
D gene: NA
clone size: NA
V gene: TRBV28
CDR3 DNA: TGTGCCAGCAGTACAGGACAATATAATTCACCCCTCCACTTT
CDR3 protein: CASSTGQYNSPLHF

J gene: TRBJ1-2
D gene: NA
clone size: NA
V gene: TRBV7-9
CDR3 DNA: TGTGCCAGCAGCTTACAGCGGACCTATGGCTACACCTTC
CDR3 protein: CASSLQRTYGYTF

J gene: TRBJ2-2
D gene: NA
clone size: many
V gene: TRBV4-1
CDR3 DNA: TGCGCCAGCAGCCAAGTTCCTGGGAACACCGGGGAGCTGTTTTTT
CDR3 protein: CASSQVPGNTGELFF

J gene: TRBJ2-3
D gene: TRBD2
clone size: NA
V gene: TRBV12-3/TRBV12-4
CDR3 DNA: TGTGCCAGCAGTTTTACGGGGGGGCGCGATACGCAGTATTTT
CDR3 protein: CASSFTGGRDTQYF

J gene: TRBJ2-1
D gene: NA
clone size: NA
V gene: TRBV5-6
CDR3 DNA: TGTGCCAGCAGCGGCGGGACAGAACCTTCCTACAATGAGCAGTTCTTC
CDR3 protein: CASSGGTEPSYNEQFF

J gene: TRBJ2-3
D gene: TRBD1
clone size: few
V gene: TRBV4-3
CDR3 DNA: TGCGCCAGCAGCCAAGAGGATGGGACAGGGGGGAGCACAGATACGCAGTATTTT
CDR3 protein: CASSQEDGTGGSTDTQYF

J gene: TRBJ2-2
D gene: NA
clone size: few
V gene: TRBV5-6
CDR3 DNA: TGTGCCAGCAGCTTGTACAGGGCGGACACCGGGGAGCTGTTTTTT
CDR3 protein: CASSLYRADTGELFF

J gene: TRBJ2-1
D gene: TRBD2
clone size: many
V gene: TRBV7-9
CDR3 DNA: TGTGCCAGCAGCCGACTCGAGACTAGCGGGAGGGGTAGCTCCTACAATGAGCAGTTCTTC
CDR3 protein: CASSRLETSGRGSSYNEQFF

J gene: TRBJ1-5
D gene: NA
clone size: NA
V gene: TRBV2
CDR3 DNA: TGTGCCAGCAGTGAATCAGGGATAGGTAATCAGCCCCAGCATTTT
CDR3 protein: CASSESGIGNQPQHF

J gene: TRBJ2-6
D gene: TRBD1
clone size: once
V gene: TRBV4-1
CDR3 DNA: TGCGCCAGCAGCCAAGGGCACAGGGGGCGCGAGACTGGGGCCAACGTCCTGACTTTC
CDR3 protein: CASSQGHRGRETGANVLTF

J gene: TRBJ1-1
D gene: NA
clone size: few
V gene: TRBV9
CDR3 DNA: TGTGCCAGCAGCGTAGAGCGGGGGGAGAACACTGAAGCTTTCTTT
CDR3 protein: CASSVERGENTEAFF

J gene: TRBJ2-1
D gene: TRBD2
clone size: few
V gene: TRBV5-1
CDR3 DNA: TGCGCCAGCAGCTCCGTAGCGGGGGGGTATGAGCAGTTCTTC
CDR3 protein: CASSSVAGGYEQFF

J gene: TRBJ2-7
D gene: NA
clone size: few
V gene: TRBV29-1
CDR3 DNA: TGCAGCACCCTGGCAGTCAGCAACCCCTACGAGCAGTACTTC
CDR3 protein: CSTLAVSNPYEQYF

J gene: TRBJ2-1
D gene: TRBD2
clone size: NA
V gene: TRBV5-1
CDR3 DNA: TGCGCCAGCAGCTTGGAGACTAGCGGGGGGGCAGGGCTCTTC
CDR3 protein: CASSLETSGGAGLF

J gene: TRBJ2-7
D gene: TRBD1
clone size: NA
V gene: TRBV28
CDR3 DNA: TGTGCCAGCAGTCCCCACAGGGGTTCCTACGAGCAGTACTTC
CDR3 protein: CASSPHRGSYEQYF

J gene: TRBJ1-2
D gene: TRBD1
clone size: NA
V gene: TRBV4-3
CDR3 DNA: TGCGCCAGCAGCCAAGACGCGCTGCAGGGGGCGCGGGGCTACACCTTC
CDR3 protein: CASSQDALQGARGYTF

J gene: TRBJ1-1
D gene: NA
clone size: few
V gene: TRBV6-6
CDR3 DNA: TGTGCCAGCAGGACCGACAGCCGAAACACTGAAGCTTTCTTT
CDR3 protein: CASRTDSRNTEAFF

J gene: TRBJ1-3
D gene: NA
clone size: few
V gene: TRBV20-1
CDR3 DNA: TGCAGTGCTAGAGAGGTTGGTGGAAACACCATATATTTT
CDR3 protein: CSAREVGGNTIYF

J gene: TRBJ1-1
D gene: TRBD1
clone size: few
V gene: TRBV27
CDR3 DNA: TGTGCCAGCAGCCTGGTGGCAGGGGGGGGCACTGAAGCTTTCTTT
CDR3 protein: CASSLVAGGGTEAFF

J gene: TRBJ2-5
D gene: NA
clone size: few
V gene: TRBV6-4
CDR3 DNA: TGTGCCAGCAGTGACTCGAGTGCCAGGGGAACCCAGTACTTC
CDR3 protein: CASSDSSARGTQYF

J gene: TRBJ2-7
D gene: NA
clone size: NA
V gene: TRBV10-3
CDR3 DNA: TGTGCCATCAGTGAGTCGAGTGTATCCTACGAGCAGTACTTC
CDR3 protein: CAISESSVSYEQYF

J gene: TRBJ2-1
D gene: TRBD2
clone size: few
V gene: TRBV5-1
CDR3 DNA: TGCGCCAGCAGCTTGGTTAGTAGCGGGCACTCCTACAATGAGCAGTTCTTC
CDR3 protein: CASSLVSSGHSYNEQFF

J gene: TRBJ2-5
D gene: NA
clone size: few
V gene: TRBV2
CDR3 DNA: TGTGCCAGCGGAATTAAGGCTAGCGCTGGGACCCAGTACTTC
CDR3 protein: CASGIKASAGTQYF

J gene: TRBJ2-7
D gene: TRBD1
clone size: NA
V gene: TRBV6-2/TRBV6-3
CDR3 DNA: TGTGCCAGCACGACACAGGGGTTCCCCTACGAGCAGTACTTC
CDR3 protein: CASTTQGFPYEQYF

J gene: TRBJ2-3
D gene: TRBD2
clone size: NA
V gene: TRBV4-1
CDR3 DNA: TGCGCCAGCAGCCACGTAGCGGGGGGGCTTGGGTATTTT
CDR3 protein: CASSHVAGGLGYF

J gene: TRBJ2-5
D gene: TRBD2
clone size: few
V gene: TRBV6-5
CDR3 DNA: TGTGCCAGCAGTTACTCGGGACTAGGGCTCCAAGAGACCCAGTACTTC
CDR3 protein: CASSYSGLGLQETQYF

J gene: TRBJ2-3
D gene: TRBD2
clone size: NA
V gene: TRBV7-9
CDR3 DNA: TGTGCCAGCAGATTAAGCGGGGAGATCACAGATACGCAGTATTTT
CDR3 protein: CASRLSGEITDTQYF

J gene: TRBJ2-7
D gene: TRBD2
clone size: NA
V gene: TRBV13
CDR3 DNA: TGTGCCAGCAGCCCAAAGACCTCTAGCGGGGGGGCCCGGTCCTACGAGCAGTACTTC
CDR3 protein: CASSPKTSSGGARSYEQYF